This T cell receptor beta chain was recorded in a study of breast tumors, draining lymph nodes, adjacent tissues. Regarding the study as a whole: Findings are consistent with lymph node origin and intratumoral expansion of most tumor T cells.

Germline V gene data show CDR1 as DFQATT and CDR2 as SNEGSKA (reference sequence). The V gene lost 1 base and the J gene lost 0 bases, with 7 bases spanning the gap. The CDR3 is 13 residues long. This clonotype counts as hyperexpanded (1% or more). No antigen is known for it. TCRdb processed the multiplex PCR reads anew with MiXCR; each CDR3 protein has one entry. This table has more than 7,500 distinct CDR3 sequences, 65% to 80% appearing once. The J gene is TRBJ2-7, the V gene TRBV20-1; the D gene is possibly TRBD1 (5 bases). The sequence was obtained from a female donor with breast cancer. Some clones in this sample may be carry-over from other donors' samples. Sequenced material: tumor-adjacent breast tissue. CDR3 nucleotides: TGCAGTGCTAGAGCGACAGACTCCTACGAGCAGTACTTC. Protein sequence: CSARATDSYEQYF.